The 11 T cell receptor beta chains listed next were all sequenced from one sample in a study of cytomegalovirus exposure and HLA in healthy donors. The PCR was carried out with 60 Vbeta primers and 13 Jbeta primers. Method: immunoSEQ multiplex PCR; TCRdb's copy keeps in-frame clones and lacks some. Of some 140,000 clones listed, around 80% are singletons. Sequenced material: PBMCs. Receptors originate from a man younger than 45 in good health and CMV-seropositive.

This clone has just one count. The CDR3 loop is CATSISSDSYEQYF. CDR3 nucleotides: TGTGCCACCAGCATCTCTAGCGACTCCTACGAGCAGTACTTC. The rearrangement links TRBV15 to TRBJ2-7; possibly TRBD2 for D (6 bases). V gave up 4 bases and J gave up 0 bases, with 10 bases separating them. CDR1 and CDR2 from the germline V gene are LNHNV and YYDKDF (reference sequence). The CDR3 is made up of 14 amino acids. The whole variable domain, filled in from reference TRBV15 and TRBJ2-7, reads DAMVIQNPRYQVTQFGKPVTLSCSQTLNHNVMYWYQQKSSQAPKLLFHYYDKDFNNEADTPDNFQSRRPNTSFCFLDIRSPGLGDTAMYLCATSISSDSYEQYFGPGTRLTVT.

The table lists this clone with a count of one. The chain recombines TRBV5-1 with TRBJ2-1, with TRBD2 as a possible D gene (6 bases). The V gene's germline CDR1 is SGHRS and CDR2 YFSETQ. There are 16 residues in the CDR3. The germline V and J ends were trimmed by 0 bases and 1 base, with 11 bases remaining between them. Here the CDR3 DNA reads TGCGCCAGCAGCTTGGACGTGGGAGGATCCTACAATGAGCAGTTCTTC. It yields the protein CASSLDVGGSYNEQFF.

Remarks on this clone: The sample has other DNA sequences that encode this CDR3 too. The V gene is TRBV9, the J gene TRBJ2-5; 11 bases fit TRBD2. The CDR3 has 16 residues. V lost 0 bases, J lost 4 bases, and 5 bases stayed unmatched. Germline V gene lookup returns CDR1 SGDLS and CDR2 YYNGEE. CDR3 residues: CASSVDGSGRGETQYF. DNA for the CDR3: TGTGCCAGCAGCGTAGATGGTAGCGGGAGGGGAGAGACCCAGTACTTC. Looking up the rest from reference TRBV9 and TRBJ2-5 gives the full variable domain: DSGVTQTPKHLITATGQRVTLRCSPRSGDLSVYWYQQSLDQGLQFLIQYYNGEERAKGNILERFSAQQFPDLHSELNLSSLELGDSALYFCASSVDGSGRGETQYFGPGTRLLVL.

V usage is TRBV6-6 and J usage is TRBJ1-4; 7 nucleotides line up with TRBD1. This CDR3 region has 13 residues. Trimming at V came to 10 bases and at J to 5 bases, leaving 7 bases not matched to a gene. Per germline, CDR1 MNHNY and CDR2 SVGAGI (reference sequence). The CDR3 bases are TGTGCCACCCACAAGGACAGGAATGAAAAACTGTTTTTT. Amino acids: CATHKDRNEKLFF.

The gene calls are TRBV29-1 and TRBJ2-5; 8 bases map to TRBD1. V lost 7 bases and J lost 4; bases outside the gene matches: 8. CDR3 length: 13 residues. Germline CDR1 reads SQVTM; CDR2 reads ANQGSEA. The CDR3 sequence is CSAKAGGGETQYF. CDR3 in DNA: TGCAGCGCCAAGGCAGGGGGCGGAGAGACCCAGTACTTC. The full variable domain, its missing parts supplied by reference TRBV29-1 and TRBJ2-5, is SAVISQKPSRDICQRGTSLTIQCQVDSQVTMMFWYRQQPGQSLTLIATANQGSEATYESGFVIDKFPISRPNLTFSTLTVSNMSPEDSSIYLCSAKAGGGETQYFGPGTRLLVL.

The chain uses TRBV7-2 and TRBJ2-4; no clear D gene. This CDR3 comprises 14 residues. V shed 5 bases and J shed 1 base, with 9 bases lying between them. The germline CDR1 and CDR2 sequences are SGHTA and FQGNSA. The CDR3 sequence is CASSPFAAKNIQYF. The CDR3 DNA reads TGTGCCAGCAGCCCCTTTGCGGCCAAAAACATTCAGTACTTC.

The CDR3 is CASSTQDRGWTEAFF. The DNA for the CDR3 is TGTGCCAGCAGCACTCAAGACAGGGGCTGGACTGAAGCTTTCTTT. The chain is built from TRBV21-1 and TRBJ1-1; whether TRBD1, the table's D call, matches the DNA was not checked. TRBV21-1 is described as a pseudogene. The CDR3 sequence is 15 residues long.

The V call is TRBV27, the J call TRBJ2-1, with TRBD1 matching over 8 bases. V gave up 3 bases and J gave up 8 bases; unmatched junction bases: 6. This CDR3 spans 14 amino acids. Germline CDR1 reads MNHEY; CDR2 reads SMNVEV (reference sequence). This chain's CDR3 is CASSFIADRDEQFF. Here the CDR3 DNA reads TGTGCCAGCAGTTTCATCGCGGACAGGGATGAGCAGTTCTTC.

The genes are TRBV18 and TRBJ2-1, with TRBD2 identical over 11 bases. With 4 bases clipped from V and 4 bases from J, the junction kept 18 bases outside the gene matches. The CDR3 totals 20 residues. Germline CDR1 KGHSH, CDR2 LQKENI. Written as DNA, the CDR3 is TGTGCCAGCTCACTGGCTCTTACCTATACCGGGACTAGCGGATACAATGAGCAGTTCTTC. It specifies CASSLALTYTGTSGYNEQFF.

With respect to this clone: The junction does not match germline at one end; this may be a read error. The chain uses TRBV30 and TRBJ2-7; D possibly corresponds to TRBD2 (6 bases). The CDR3 runs 12 residues. Germline lookup yields CDR1 GTSNPN and CDR2 SVGIG (reference sequence). For the CDR3, the DNA is TGTGCCTGGAGGGTCCCGGGACGAGCGGGTCTCTTC. Residues: CAWRVPGRAGLF.

The V call is TRBV10-1, the J call TRBJ2-2; possibly TRBD2 for D (5 bases). The CDR3 runs to 13 residues. The germline CDR1 and CDR2 sequences are WNHNN and SYGVQD (reference sequence). V was clipped by 5 bases and J by 4 bases, with 8 bases between them. The CDR3 spells CASSLGVTGELFF. The CDR3 DNA reads as TGCGCCAGCAGTTTGGGAGTCACCGGGGAGCTGTTTTTT.